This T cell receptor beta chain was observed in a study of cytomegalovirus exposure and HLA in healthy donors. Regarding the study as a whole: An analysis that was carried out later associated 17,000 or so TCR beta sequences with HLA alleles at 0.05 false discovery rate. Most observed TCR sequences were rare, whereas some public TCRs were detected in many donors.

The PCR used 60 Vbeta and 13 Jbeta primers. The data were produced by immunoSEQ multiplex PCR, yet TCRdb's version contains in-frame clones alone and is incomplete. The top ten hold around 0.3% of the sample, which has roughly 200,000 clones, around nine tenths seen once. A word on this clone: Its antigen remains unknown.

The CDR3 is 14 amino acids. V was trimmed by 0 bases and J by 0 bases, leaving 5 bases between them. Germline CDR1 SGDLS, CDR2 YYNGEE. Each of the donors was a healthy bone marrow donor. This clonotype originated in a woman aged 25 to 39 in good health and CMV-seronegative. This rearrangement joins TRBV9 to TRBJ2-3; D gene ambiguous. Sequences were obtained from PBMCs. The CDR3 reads CASSVAPSTDTQYF. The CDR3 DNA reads TGTGCCAGCAGCGTAGCTCCTAGCACAGATACGCAGTATTTT.